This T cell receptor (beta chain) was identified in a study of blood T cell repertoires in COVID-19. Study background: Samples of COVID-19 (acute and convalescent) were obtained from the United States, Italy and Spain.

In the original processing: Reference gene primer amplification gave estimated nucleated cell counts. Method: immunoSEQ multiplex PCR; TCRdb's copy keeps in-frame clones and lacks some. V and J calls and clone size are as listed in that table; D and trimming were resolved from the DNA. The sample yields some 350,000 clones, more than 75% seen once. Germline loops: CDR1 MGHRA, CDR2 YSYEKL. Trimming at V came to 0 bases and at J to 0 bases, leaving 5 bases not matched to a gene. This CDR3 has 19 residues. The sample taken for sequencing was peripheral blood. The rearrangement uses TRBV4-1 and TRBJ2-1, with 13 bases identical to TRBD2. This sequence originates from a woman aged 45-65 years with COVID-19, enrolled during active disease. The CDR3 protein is CASSQEGLAGASSYNEQFF. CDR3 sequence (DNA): TGCGCCAGCAGCCAAGAAGGACTAGCGGGAGCCAGCTCCTACAATGAGCAGTTCTTC.